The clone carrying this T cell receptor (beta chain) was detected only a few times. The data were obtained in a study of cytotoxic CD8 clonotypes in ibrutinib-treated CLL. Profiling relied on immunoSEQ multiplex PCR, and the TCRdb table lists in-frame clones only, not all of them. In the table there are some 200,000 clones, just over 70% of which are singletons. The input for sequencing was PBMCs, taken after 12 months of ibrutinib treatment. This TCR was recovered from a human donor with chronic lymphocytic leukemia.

CDR3 sequence (DNA): TGTGCCAGCAGCTCAAGACAGTCTAACTATGGCTACACCTTC. It translates to CASSSRQSNYGYTF. The V gene is TRBV7-3, the J gene TRBJ1-2; D might be TRBD1 (5 bases). The germline V and J ends were trimmed by 4 bases and 0 bases, with 9 bases remaining between them. From germline, CDR1 is SGHTA and CDR2 FQGTGA. This CDR3 has 14 amino acids.